One sample yielded the 30 T cell receptor beta chains listed below, sequenced in a study of blood T cell repertoires in COVID-19. Sequencing was performed with immunoSEQ multiplex PCR; in TCRdb, only in-frame clones are kept and a portion is missing. The repertoire holds approximately 280,000 clones, with approximately 85% as singletons. The sample comprised peripheral blood. Receptor source: a man aged 50 or older with active or convalescent COVID-19.

The chain links TRBV29-1 to TRBJ2-1; 9 bases line up with TRBD2. CDR3 length: 14 amino acids. Germline V gives CDR1 SQVTM, CDR2 ANQGSEA. J was trimmed by 4 bases and V by 5 bases; bases with no gene match: 6. The CDR3 coding sequence is TGCAGCGTTTGGCGGGAGGGCCGGTACAATGAGCAGTTCTTC. Residues: CSVWREGRYNEQFF.

The genes are TRBV2 and TRBJ1-2; D gene ambiguous. Germline assignment: CDR1 SNHLY and CDR2 FYNNEI. Trimming pared 2 bases from V and 5 bases from J, leaving 9 bases between. The CDR3 is 13 residues long. This CDR3 is CASSENRQYGYTF. The CDR3 DNA sequence: TGTGCCAGCAGTGAAAACAGACAATATGGCTACACCTTC. Looking up the rest from reference TRBV2 and TRBJ1-2 gives the full variable domain: EPEVTQTPSHQVTQMGQEVILRCVPISNHLYFYWYRQILGQKVEFLVSFYNNEISEKSEIFDDQFSVERPDGSNFTLKIRSTKLEDSAMYFCASSENRQYGYTFGSGTRLTVV.

The chain combines TRBV11-2 with TRBJ1-6, with D maybe TRBD1 (5 bases). The CDR3 is 15 amino acids. Germline lookup yields CDR1 SGHAT and CDR2 FQNNGV. The V end was cut by 6 bases, the J end by 8 bases, with 17 bases between. In DNA, the CDR3 is TGTGCCAGCAGGCTCGCCGGGGGGAGTGATTCACCCCTCCACTTT. Its protein product is CASRLAGGSDSPLHF.

This clone was picked up a small number of times. V gene TRBV19 combines with J gene TRBJ1-1; TRBD1 matches 10 bases. Germline V gives CDR1 LNHDA, CDR2 SQIVND (reference sequence). This CDR3 region has 16 residues. J gave up 1 base and V 6 bases, and 8 bases lay outside the gene matches. The CDR3 loop reads CASSRQGASWNTEAFF. The CDR3 region has the DNA TGTGCCAGTAGCCGACAGGGGGCCTCCTGGAACACTGAAGCTTTCTTT.

The table lists this clone with a count of one. The chain uses TRBV27 and TRBJ2-7; the match to TRBD1 covers 7 bases. Germline CDR1 is MNHEY and CDR2 is SMNVEV (reference sequence). The V and J ends lost 3 bases and 3 bases, in that order; junction bases with no gene match: 5. The CDR3 loop spans 14 amino acids. This CDR3 is CASSLAAGGYEQYF. DNA for the CDR3: TGTGCCAGCAGTTTGGCCGCAGGGGGCTACGAGCAGTACTTC.

The rearrangement joins TRBV11-2 to TRBJ1-1; possibly TRBD1 for D (6 bases). V lost 2 bases, J lost 7 bases, and 14 bases lay in between. The CDR3 length is 14 residues. Germline lookup yields CDR1 SGHAT and CDR2 FQNNGV. CDR3 protein: CASSLFEGVGEAFF. CDR3 bases: TGTGCCAGCAGCTTATTTGAGGGGGTGGGTGAAGCTTTCTTT.

The chain recombines TRBV30 with TRBJ1-1, with TRBD1 as a possible D gene (6 bases). The CDR3 is made up of 15 amino acids. CDR1 and CDR2 (germline): GTSNPN, SVGIG (reference sequence). Trimming shortened V by 3 bases and J by 6 bases, and 20 bases separated the two germline ends. Here the CDR3 reads CAWSAKAQGRAEAFF. CDR3 in DNA: TGTGCCTGGAGCGCCAAGGCACAGGGAAGGGCTGAAGCTTTCTTT.

The chain uses TRBV30 and TRBJ2-1, with D possibly TRBD2 on 5 matching bases. The length of the CDR3 is 12 residues. Trimming took 3 bases from V and 8 from J, leaving 11 bases between them. The V gene's germline CDR1 is GTSNPN and CDR2 SVGIG (reference sequence). The DNA for the CDR3 is TGTGCCTGGAGGGACTTTAAGGATGAGCAGTTCTTC. It yields the protein CAWRDFKDEQFF.

The chain employs TRBV15 and TRBJ2-7, with D possibly matching TRBD2 (5 bases). V was shortened by 1 base and J by 3 bases, with 10 bases between the two germline ends. The CDR3 runs 14 residues. Looked up from germline, CDR1 is LNHNV and CDR2 is YYDKDF (reference sequence). CDR3 sequence (DNA): TGTGCCACCAGCAGAGCGGGATCCGTCTACGAGCAGTACTTC. It specifies CATSRAGSVYEQYF.

The chain is built from TRBV5-1 and TRBJ2-3; 9 bases line up with TRBD2. Losses at the gene ends were 7 bases for V and 2 bases for J; bases not matched to a gene: 11. The length of the CDR3 is 16 residues. Germline V gives CDR1 SGHRS, CDR2 YFSETQ. CDR3 coding DNA: TGCGCCAGCGGACGACTGACTAGCGGCCACACAGATACGCAGTATTTT. It specifies CASGRLTSGHTDTQYF.

The chain recombines TRBV5-6 with TRBJ2-1; D gene ambiguous. This CDR3 is built from 15 residues. The V gene's germline CDR1 is SGHDT and CDR2 YYEEEE. V was cut by 1 base and J by 6 bases, with 14 bases left in between. The CDR3 is CASSLNIRSINEQFF. The CDR3 DNA reads TGTGCCAGCAGCTTGAACATTCGCTCGATCAATGAGCAGTTCTTC.

This chain links TRBV24-1 with TRBJ1-2, with 9 bases that match TRBD1. Trimming at V came to 4 bases and at J to 5 bases, leaving 1 base not matched to a gene. The CDR3 is 13 residues long. The germline CDR1 and CDR2 sequences are KGHDR and SFDVKD. The DNA of the CDR3 is TGTGCCACCAGTGACGACAGGGGGTATGGCTACACCTTC. Amino acids: CATSDDRGYGYTF.

The chain uses TRBV6-2 or TRBV6-3 and TRBJ2-5; 10 nucleotides match TRBD2. The V and J ends lost 6 bases and 6 bases, in that order; junction bases with no gene match: 7. Germline lookup yields CDR1 MNHEY and CDR2 SVGEGT. The CDR3 is made up of 14 amino acids. The chain's CDR3 is CASSKREGHKTQYF. Here the CDR3 DNA reads TGTGCCAGCAGCAAGCGGGAGGGCCACAAGACCCAGTACTTC.

The sample holds a few counts of this clone. V and J are TRBV27 and TRBJ2-1; TRBD2 agrees at 9 bases. The CDR3 loop spans 16 amino acids. Per the germline V gene, CDR1 is MNHEY and CDR2 is SMNVEV (reference sequence). V dropped 2 bases and J dropped 6; count of bases not matched to a gene: 8. This chain's CDR3 is CASSLGSSGMINEQFF. CDR3 sequence (DNA): TGTGCCAGCAGTTTAGGGTCTAGCGGGATGATCAATGAGCAGTTCTTC.

The rearrangement joins TRBV6-2 or TRBV6-3 to TRBJ2-4; TRBD2 is a possible D gene (6 bases). From germline, CDR1 is MNHEY and CDR2 SVGEGT. V was cut by 0 bases and J by 2 bases, with 11 bases left in between. This CDR3 is 16 amino acids long. The CDR3 sequence: CASSYSGGLSKNIQYF. The CDR3 DNA follows: TGTGCCAGCAGTTACTCGGGGGGACTCTCCAAAAACATTCAGTACTTC.

The chain joins TRBV9 to TRBJ1-2; 8 bases match TRBD1. V lost 0 bases and J lost 8; bases outside the gene matches: 3. The CDR3 totals 13 residues. Germline-derived CDR1 and CDR2 are SGDLS and YYNGEE. The CDR3 DNA follows: TGTGCCAGCAGCGTAGCCCCAGGGGGCGGCTACACCTTC. Encoded protein: CASSVAPGGGYTF.

This clone has more than one count but fewer than ten. The V and J genes are TRBV2 and TRBJ1-1; D not certain. The germline V and J ends were trimmed by 7 bases and 2 bases, with 8 bases remaining between them. The germline V gene has CDR1 SNHLY and CDR2 FYNNEI. This CDR3 region has 12 residues. CDR3 DNA sequence: TGTGCCAGCATGGCACTAAACACTGAAGCTTTCTTT. Protein sequence: CASMALNTEAFF.

The chain carries TRBV9 and TRBJ2-2; TRBD1 matches 9 bases. From germline, CDR1 is SGDLS and CDR2 YYNGEE. With 1 base clipped from V and 7 bases from J, the junction kept 14 bases outside the gene matches. The length of the CDR3 is 18 residues. The CDR3 loop reads CASSVTPPDRGKVGELFF. The CDR3 nucleotides read TGTGCCAGCAGCGTAACCCCTCCGGACAGGGGTAAAGTCGGGGAGCTGTTTTTT.

This chain joins TRBV4-3 and TRBJ2-3; 8 bases align to TRBD2. J was trimmed by 9 bases and V by 0 bases; bases with no gene match: 5. Germline assignment: CDR1 LGHNA and CDR2 YSLEER. The CDR3 covers 14 residues. The CDR3: CASSQDRTSNTQYF. The CDR3 region has the DNA TGCGCCAGCAGCCAAGATAGGACTAGCAACACGCAGTATTTT.

The sample holds one count of this clone. The genes are TRBV6-5 and TRBJ1-6, with 7 bases that match TRBD1. After removal of 6 bases from V and 11 bases from J, the junction contained 4 bases not matched to a gene. CDR1 is MNHEY, CDR2 SVGAGI, per germline. This CDR3 spans 12 amino acids. CDR3 DNA: TGTGCCAGCAGGACAGGGTGGACACCCCTCCACTTT. As protein: CASRTGWTPLHF.

The chain's CDR3 is CASSPGTGPSEKLFF. The CDR3 DNA is TGTGCCAGCAGCCCCGGGACAGGGCCCTCGGAAAAACTGTTTTTT. The V gene is TRBV9, the J gene TRBJ1-4; 9 bases are a match to TRBD1. This CDR3 contains 15 residues. Per germline, CDR1 SGDLS and CDR2 YYNGEE. J lost 8 bases, V lost 4 bases, and 9 bases had no gene match.

V usage is TRBV19 and J usage is TRBJ2-7; TRBD2 might be the D (6 bases). Trimming shortened V by 1 base and J by 2 bases, and 9 bases separated the two germline ends. The germline gives CDR1 LNHDA, CDR2 SQIVND (reference sequence). This CDR3 region has 14 residues. CDR3 loop: CASSIAAGPYEQYF. CDR3 bases: TGTGCCAGTAGTATAGCCGCGGGGCCCTACGAGCAGTACTTC.

V is TRBV27 and J is TRBJ1-4; 10 bases map to TRBD1. This CDR3 is built from 17 residues. Germline V gene sequence: CDR1 MNHEY, CDR2 SMNVEV (reference sequence). The V segment lost 0 bases and the J segment 8 bases; nucleotides outside the gene matches: 9. The CDR3 spells CASSLSSVWTGGEKLFF. The CDR3 DNA sequence: TGTGCCAGCAGTTTATCCTCCGTCTGGACAGGGGGGGAAAAACTGTTTTTT.

The rearrangement joins TRBV27 to TRBJ1-1, with a weak D call TRBD1 (5 bases). The length of the CDR3 is 12 residues. The germline CDR1 and CDR2 sequences are MNHEY and SMNVEV (reference sequence). V was shortened by 7 bases and J by 11 bases, with 17 bases between the two germline ends. The chain's CDR3 is CASKRSGKRAFF. CDR3 nucleotide sequence: TGTGCCAGCAAAAGATCAGGGAAGAGGGCTTTCTTT.

This clone appeared a few times. This chain joins TRBV3-1 (or the pseudogene TRBV3-2) and TRBJ1-2; TRBD1 aligns across 8 bases. This CDR3 is 15 amino acids long. Unmatched junction bases numbered 13, after V lost 6 bases and J lost 7 bases. Germline lookup yields CDR1 LGHDT and CDR2 YNNKEL (reference sequence). The CDR3 DNA follows: TGTGCCAGCAGTCGGGAATACAGGGGGTCGGCTGGCTACACCTTC. Translating gives CASSREYRGSAGYTF.

There are a few counts of this clone. The chain is built from TRBV6-5 and TRBJ2-1; TRBD2 matches at 8 bases. Germline V gene data show CDR1 as MNHEY and CDR2 as SVGAGI. This CDR3 has 14 amino acids. V lost 8 bases to trimming and J lost 7 bases; unmatched junction nucleotides: 10. Here the CDR3 DNA reads TGTGCCAGCCGTTCGGGGACTAGACGAAATGAGCAGTTCTTC. Translated: CASRSGTRRNEQFF.

The table lists this clone with a count of one. This chain links TRBV6-5 with TRBJ2-1, with 10 bases aligning to TRBD2. The CDR3 sequence is 16 residues long. The germline V gene encodes CDR1 MNHEY and CDR2 SVGAGI. V shed 2 bases and J 5 bases; nucleotides not matched to a gene: 6. The CDR3 DNA reads as TGTGCCAGCAGTTACATGGCTAGCGGGGGTAACAATGAGCAGTTCTTC. As protein: CASSYMASGGNNEQFF.

This clone was counted a single time. This chain joins TRBV7-9 and TRBJ1-2, with 9 nucleotides matching TRBD1. Germline loops: CDR1 SEHNR, CDR2 FQNEAQ (reference sequence). The CDR3 is made up of 15 amino acids. The J segment lost 2 bases and the V segment lost 1 base, leaving 2 bases of the junction unmatched. The CDR3, as DNA: TGTGCCAGCAGCTTAGGTGGACAGGGGAACTATGGCTACACCTTC. It yields the protein CASSLGGQGNYGYTF.

The CDR3 coding sequence is TGTGCCAGCAGCCAAGGCCAAGCGGGAAGTGAGTATTTT. It translates to CASSQGQAGSEYF. V usage is TRBV3-1 (or the pseudogene TRBV3-2) and J usage is TRBJ2-3, with TRBD2 matching 7 bases. Per the germline V gene, CDR1 is LGHDT and CDR2 is YNNKEL (reference sequence). Trimming removed 1 base from V and 13 bases from J; junction bases left unmatched: 8. CDR3 size: 13 residues.

V usage is TRBV7-2 and J usage is TRBJ1-2, with 8 positions matching TRBD1. V shed 1 base and J 2 bases; nucleotides not matched to a gene: 6. CDR3 length: 16 amino acids. Germline assignment: CDR1 SGHTA and CDR2 FQGNSA. DNA of the CDR3: TGTGCCAGCAGCTTAGAGCCGGGACAGGCAAACTATGGCTACACCTTC. Translating it yields CASSLEPGQANYGYTF.